The 26 T cell receptor beta chains below come from one sample, sequenced in a study of OX40 agonist ivuxolimab in advanced cancers. The table came from immunoSEQ multiplex PCR; TCRdb's copy has only in-frame clones and leaves some out. The profile covers around 58,000 clones, with approximately 90% appearing a single time and about 1.4% taken by the ten largest. This sample comprised CD4+ or CD8+ T cells sorted from blood, obtained in a trial of the OX40 agonist ivuxolimab. The receptors stem from an adult with an advanced solid tumor such as melanoma, head and neck, liver or kidney cancer.

Only one count was recorded for this clone. The V and J genes are TRBV9 and TRBJ1-1, with 8 bases identical to TRBD1. Trimming took 0 bases from V and 5 from J; bases not matched to a gene: 9. Germline values: CDR1 SGDLS, CDR2 YYNGEE. The CDR3 covers 16 residues. The DNA for the CDR3 is TGTGCCAGCAGCGTAGAGGGACAGGCCGTAGGGACTGAAGCTTTCTTT. It codes for CASSVEGQAVGTEAFF. Together with reference TRBV9 and TRBJ1-1, the CDR3 gives the full variable domain: DSGVTQTPKHLITATGQRVTLRCSPRSGDLSVYWYQQSLDQGLQFLIQYYNGEERAKGNILERFSAQQFPDLHSELNLSSLELGDSALYFCASSVEGQAVGTEAFFGQGTRLTVV.

The V gene is TRBV7-2, the J gene TRBJ2-3, with 11 bases identical to TRBD2. The CDR3 is 17 residues long. The V and J ends lost 5 bases and 5 bases, in that order; junction bases with no gene match: 12. Germline CDR1 is SGHTA and CDR2 is FQGNSA. The CDR3 DNA reads as TGTGCCAGCAGCCCCAGACTAGCGGGACCCCCGGGAGATACGCAGTATTTT. This translates into CASSPRLAGPPGDTQYF.

The chain has TRBV6-1 and TRBJ1-1, with D uncertain. CDR3 length: 11 residues. Trimming removed 5 bases at V and 7 bases at J, with 8 bases between. Germline CDR1 and CDR2: MNHNS and SASEGT. The CDR3 loop reads CASSWTGEAFF. The CDR3 DNA reads TGTGCCAGCAGTTGGACCGGTGAAGCTTTCTTT.

The chain links TRBV15 to TRBJ2-5; 8 bases line up with TRBD1. CDR3 size: 16 residues. The germline CDR1 and CDR2 sequences are LNHNV and YYDKDF (reference sequence). J lost 5 bases, V lost 0 bases, and 8 bases had no gene match. CDR3 nucleotide sequence: TGTGCCACCAGCAGAGAGAGGACAGGGTTGGGGGAGACCCAGTACTTC. Protein sequence: CATSRERTGLGETQYF.

The rearrangement joins TRBV6-1 to TRBJ1-5; TRBD1 might be the D (5 bases). Germline V lookup: CDR1 MNHNS, CDR2 SASEGT. The CDR3 covers 14 residues. V was trimmed by 2 bases and J by 6 bases, leaving 11 bases between them. The CDR3: CASSELGGSQPQHF. DNA for the CDR3: TGTGCCAGCAGTGAATTGGGGGGAAGTCAGCCCCAGCATTTT.

The DNA of the CDR3 is TGCGCCAGCAGCTTGGGGACAGCGGATCAAGAGACCCAGTACTTC. Protein: CASSLGTADQETQYF. V gene TRBV5-1 combines with J gene TRBJ2-5; D might be TRBD1 (6 bases). V lost 0 bases, J lost 2 bases, and 11 bases lay in between. This CDR3 has 15 residues. The germline gives CDR1 SGHRS, CDR2 YFSETQ.

This sequence joins TRBV28 and TRBJ1-1, with D maybe TRBD1 (5 bases). Trimming stripped 0 bases from V and 1 base from J, with 9 bases between. CDR1 is MDHEN, CDR2 SYDVKM, per germline. This CDR3 has 15 residues. CDR3 sequence (DNA): TGTGCCAGCAGTTTATGGGGTGGACAGAACACTGAAGCTTTCTTT. Residues: CASSLWGGQNTEAFF.

The V gene is TRBV11-1, the J gene TRBJ1-1; D possibly corresponds to TRBD1 (6 bases). The CDR3 is made up of 14 amino acids. V lost 5 bases and J lost 7, with 17 bases in between. Germline lookup yields CDR1 SGHAT and CDR2 FQDESV (reference sequence). CDR3 coding DNA: TGTGCCAGCAGCCGAAAGGGGGGGCATGGTGAAGCTTTCTTT. Amino acids: CASSRKGGHGEAFF.

This chain connects TRBV6-6 to TRBJ1-2; D may be TRBD1 (6 bases). The germline V and J ends were trimmed by 8 bases and 4 bases, with 17 bases remaining between them. CDR3 length: 14 amino acids. Per germline, CDR1 MNHNY and CDR2 SVGAGI (reference sequence). CDR3 DNA: TGTGCCAGCGGGAGGGGGGCGCGGGGCTATGGCTACACCTTC. This translates into CASGRGARGYGYTF.

The rearrangement joins TRBV27 to TRBJ1-6; 8 bases are a match to TRBD1. The CDR3 runs 18 residues. V was pared by 5 bases and J by 1 base, with 10 bases of the junction left unmatched. The V gene's germline CDR1 is MNHEY and CDR2 SMNVEV (reference sequence). CDR3 protein: CASSLTGGFRSYNSPLHF. DNA for the CDR3: TGTGCCAGCAGTCTAACAGGGGGATTTAGGTCCTATAATTCACCCCTCCACTTT.

This clone was counted between two and nine times. This sample includes further DNA sequences coding for the same CDR3. The chain couples TRBV2 to TRBJ1-1, with TRBD1 as a possible D gene (6 bases). There are 13 residues in the CDR3. V was shortened by 5 bases and J by 1 base, with 8 bases between the two germline ends. In germline, CDR1 is SNHLY, CDR2 FYNNEI. The CDR3 bases are TGTGCCAGCAGTTTGGGACAGAACACTGAAGCTTTCTTT. Translated, it gives CASSLGQNTEAFF.

The genes are TRBV5-1 and TRBJ2-2, with 7 bases matching TRBD1. The CDR3 is 15 amino acids. Trimming at V came to 5 bases and at J to 5 bases, leaving 9 bases not matched to a gene. The germline V gene has CDR1 SGHRS and CDR2 YFSETQ. This CDR3 reads CASREGTVPTGELFF. CDR3 coding DNA: TGCGCCAGCAGGGAAGGGACAGTTCCGACCGGGGAGCTGTTTTTT.

The V call is TRBV7-4, the J call TRBJ2-7; D is possibly TRBD1 (6 bases). Per germline, CDR1 SGHVT and CDR2 SQSDAQ. The CDR3 covers 16 residues. The V and J ends lost 1 base and 0 bases respectively, with 13 bases between them. CDR3 loop: CASSLGLWTDSYEQYF. Written as DNA, the CDR3 is TGTGCCAGCAGCTTAGGTCTCTGGACAGACTCCTACGAGCAGTACTTC.

The chain links TRBV5-1 to TRBJ2-1; 9 bases line up with TRBD1. CDR3 size: 16 residues. The germline V gene encodes CDR1 SGHRS and CDR2 YFSETQ. Trimming removed 7 bases from V and 4 bases from J; junction bases left unmatched: 12. CDR3 loop: CASSRGGTGLYNEQFF. The CDR3 region has the DNA TGCGCCAGCTCCCGGGGCGGGACAGGGCTATACAATGAGCAGTTCTTC. The entire variable domain, with the rest obtained from reference TRBV5-1 and TRBJ2-1, is as follows: KAGVTQTPRYLIKTRGQQVTLSCSPISGHRSVSWYQQTPGQGLQFLFEYFSETQRNKGNFPGRFSGRQFSNSRSEMNVSTLELGDSALYLCASSRGGTGLYNEQFFGPGTRLTVL.

The CDR3 nucleotides read TGTGCCAGCAGTTTATATCGGGGTTCTAGCACAGATACGCAGTATTTT. It is translated as CASSLYRGSSTDTQYF. The J gene is TRBJ2-3, the V gene TRBV27; the D gene is possibly TRBD2 (5 bases). The germline V gene has CDR1 MNHEY and CDR2 SMNVEV (reference sequence). The CDR3 covers 16 residues. Trimming cost V 1 base and J 0 bases, with 11 bases left between them.

The chain has TRBV7-2 and TRBJ1-4; D possibly corresponds to TRBD1 (5 bases). This CDR3 is 11 amino acids long. The germline V and J ends were trimmed by 5 bases and 11 bases, with 9 bases remaining between them. Per germline, CDR1 SGHTA and CDR2 FQGNSA. The CDR3 loop is CASSRGKKLFF. The CDR3 DNA reads as TGTGCCAGCAGCCGGGGGAAGAAACTGTTTTTT.

The chain links TRBV19 to TRBJ2-5; 9 nucleotides agree with TRBD2. Germline V lookup: CDR1 LNHDA, CDR2 SQIVND (reference sequence). The CDR3 length is 15 residues. The junction had 6 bases not matched to a gene; V was cut back by 5 bases and J by 2 bases. CDR3 loop: CASSPGAGGQETQYF. CDR3 nucleotides: TGTGCCAGTAGTCCTGGGGCGGGGGGGCAAGAGACCCAGTACTTC.

This chain connects TRBV28 to TRBJ2-1; D gene ambiguous. CDR3 length: 15 amino acids. CDR1 and CDR2 from the germline V gene are MDHEN and SYDVKM. V lost 2 bases, J lost 4 bases, and 12 bases lay in between. The DNA of the CDR3 is TGTGCCAGCAGTTTAGTGGGCCGCCCTTACAATGAGCAGTTCTTC. Amino acid sequence: CASSLVGRPYNEQFF.

V gene TRBV6-5 combines with J gene TRBJ1-2; D call uncertain. The V gene lost 7 bases and the J gene lost 7 bases, with 16 bases spanning the gap. Germline CDR1 and CDR2: MNHEY and SVGAGI. The CDR3 sequence is 13 residues long. CDR3 region: CASTRGESVGYTF. The CDR3 coding sequence is TGTGCCAGCACTAGAGGAGAGTCGGTTGGCTACACCTTC.

The chain combines TRBV30 with TRBJ2-3, with D uncertain. Germline V gene lookup returns CDR1 GTSNPN and CDR2 SVGIG (reference sequence). The V end lost 2 bases, the J end lost 2 bases, and 8 bases lay between the germline ends. CDR3 size: 13 residues. In DNA form, the CDR3 reads TGTGCCTGGAGTCGTGGGGACACAGATACGCAGTATTTT. This sequence encodes CAWSRGDTDTQYF.

This clone was counted between two and nine times. The chain links TRBV6-5 to TRBJ1-4; 7 bases agree with TRBD1. The CDR3 length is 15 residues. CDR1 and CDR2 from the germline V gene are MNHEY and SVGAGI. Trimming at V came to 0 bases and at J to 6 bases, leaving 4 bases not matched to a gene. Here the CDR3 DNA reads TGTGCCAGCAGTTACTCGGGCAGGGGGGATGAAAAACTGTTTTTT. This encodes CASSYSGRGDEKLFF.

The CDR3 sequence is CASSHGSGANVLTF. The CDR3 region has the DNA TGTGCCAGTAGTCATGGCTCTGGGGCCAACGTCCTGACTTTC. The V and J genes are TRBV19 and TRBJ2-6; no definite D call. Trimming took off 5 bases at V and 0 bases at J, with 5 bases between the two ends. Germline lookup yields CDR1 LNHDA and CDR2 SQIVND (reference sequence). The length of the CDR3 is 14 residues.

This chain joins TRBV11-2 and TRBJ2-7; the D gene is possibly TRBD1 (5 bases). In germline, CDR1 is SGHAT, CDR2 FQNNGV. The CDR3 length is 14 residues. With 3 bases removed from V and 3 bases from J, the gap between germline ends came to 12 bases. CDR3 in DNA: TGTGCCAGCAGCTTTTCCAGGGTTGGCTACGAGCAGTACTTC. The encoded protein is CASSFSRVGYEQYF.

The rearrangement links TRBV7-2 to TRBJ2-5, with D possibly being TRBD2 (6 bases). The germline gives CDR1 SGHTA, CDR2 FQGNSA. The CDR3 totals 15 residues. V was shortened by 5 bases and J by 5 bases, with 18 bases between the two germline ends. The CDR3 sequence is CASSPGFGSGETQYF. CDR3 coding DNA: TGTGCCAGCAGCCCCGGGTTCGGGAGCGGCGAGACCCAGTACTTC.

This clone has a handful of counts. V gene TRBV28 combines with J gene TRBJ2-2; the D is unclear. V lost 7 bases and J lost 7, with 13 bases in between. The CDR3 runs to 13 residues. Germline V gene lookup returns CDR1 MDHEN and CDR2 SYDVKM. CDR3: CASTSPISGELFF. The CDR3 DNA sequence: TGTGCCAGCACCTCTCCCATTAGCGGGGAGCTGTTTTTT.

The rearrangement links TRBV7-2 to TRBJ2-4; unclear D gene. From germline, CDR1 is SGHTA and CDR2 FQGNSA. Trimming took 3 bases from V and 0 from J, leaving 12 bases between them. The CDR3 totals 16 residues. The CDR3 is CASSFESVIAKNIQYF. For the CDR3, the DNA is TGTGCCAGCAGCTTCGAGTCGGTTATAGCCAAAAACATTCAGTACTTC. The full variable domain, completed using reference TRBV7-2 and TRBJ2-4, is GAGVSQSPSNKVTEKGKDVELRCDPISGHTALYWYRQSLGQGLEFLIYFQGNSAPDKSGLPSDRFSAERTGGSVSTLTIQRTQQEDSAVYLCASSFESVIAKNIQYFGAGTRLSVL.